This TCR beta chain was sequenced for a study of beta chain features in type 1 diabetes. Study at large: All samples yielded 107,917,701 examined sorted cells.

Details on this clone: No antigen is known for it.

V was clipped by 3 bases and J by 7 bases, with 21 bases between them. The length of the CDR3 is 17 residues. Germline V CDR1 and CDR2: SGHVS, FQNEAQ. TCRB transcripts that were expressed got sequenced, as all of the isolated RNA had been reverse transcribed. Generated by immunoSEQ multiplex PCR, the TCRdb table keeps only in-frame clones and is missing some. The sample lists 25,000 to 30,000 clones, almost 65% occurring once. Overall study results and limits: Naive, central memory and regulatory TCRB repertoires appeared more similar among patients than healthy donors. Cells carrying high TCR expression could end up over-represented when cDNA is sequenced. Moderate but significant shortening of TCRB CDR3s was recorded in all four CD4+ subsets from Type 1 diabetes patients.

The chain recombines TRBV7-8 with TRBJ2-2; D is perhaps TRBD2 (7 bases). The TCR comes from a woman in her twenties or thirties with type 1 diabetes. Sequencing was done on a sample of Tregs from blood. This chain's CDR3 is CASSFPQGGGIVGELFF. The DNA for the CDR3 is TGTGCCAGCAGCTTTCCCCAAGGGGGGGGGATAGTCGGGGAGCTGTTTTTT.